The rows below give T cell receptor beta chains drawn from one sample of a study of OX40 agonist ivuxolimab in advanced cancers. Clones were read by immunoSEQ multiplex PCR, and TCRdb kept only the in-frame ones, dropping some. The sample lists 42,000 or so clones; about 90% were seen once. The sample consisted of CD4+ or CD8+ T cells sorted from blood, taken in a trial of the OX40 agonist ivuxolimab. These receptor sequences come from an adult with an advanced solid tumor such as melanoma, head and neck, liver or kidney cancer. Both conserved end residues are part of each CDR3. The order of the fields is V gene, J gene, clone size, D gene, CDR3 protein, CDR3 DNA. A D gene is named only where the DNA matches it firmly. Clone sizes are given selectively: once, few, many, or a class where the clone is expanded.

>TRBV7-3|TRBJ2-1|NA|TRBD2
CASSLSETSVHEQFF
TGTGCCAGCAGCTTAAGCGAGACTAGCGTCCATGAGCAGTTCTTC
>TRBV10-3|TRBJ1-2|NA|NA
CANSPGALYGYTF
TGTGCCAACTCCCCAGGGGCGCTCTATGGCTACACCTTC
>TRBV4-1|TRBJ2-3|NA|NA
CASSPSGRPQYF
TGCGCCAGCAGCCCCTCAGGGAGGCCCCAGTATTTT
>TRBV28|TRBJ1-1|NA|NA
CASSFNGNSYNTEAFF
TGTGCCAGCAGTTTCAATGGTAACAGTTATAACACTGAAGCTTTCTTT
>TRBV11-2|TRBJ1-5|NA|TRBD1
CASSTYPGTGGGPQHF
TGTGCCAGCAGCACCTACCCCGGGACAGGGGGAGGGCCCCAGCATTTT
>TRBV2|TRBJ2-3|NA|TRBD1
CASSDPDREESTDTQYF
TGTGCCAGCAGTGACCCGGACAGGGAGGAAAGCACAGATACGCAGTATTTT
>TRBV6-6|TRBJ1-1|NA|NA
CASTYRERDTEAFF
TGTGCCAGCACCTACAGGGAGAGGGACACTGAAGCTTTCTTT
>TRBV15|TRBJ2-1|NA|TRBD2
CATSREVLAGGPPYNEQFF
TGTGCCACCAGCAGAGAAGTACTAGCGGGAGGTCCCCCCTACAATGAGCAGTTCTTC
>TRBV6-5|TRBJ2-7|NA|NA
CASSYSPDPTVDEQYF
TGTGCCAGCAGTTACTCCCCCGACCCGACGGTCGACGAGCAGTACTTC
>TRBV7-9|TRBJ1-1|once|NA
CASVPPGNTEAFF
TGTGCCAGCGTACCCCCAGGGAACACTGAAGCTTTCTTT
>TRBV7-9|TRBJ2-5|NA|NA
CASSASEDQETQYF
TGTGCCAGCAGCGCTAGCGAGGACCAAGAGACCCAGTACTTC
>TRBV28|TRBJ2-1|NA|TRBD2
CASKLAGDNEQFF
TGTGCCAGCAAGCTAGCGGGGGACAATGAGCAGTTCTTC
>TRBV5-4|TRBJ2-7|NA|TRBD2
CASSSTSGAAYEQYF
TGTGCCAGCAGCTCGACTAGCGGGGCCGCCTACGAGCAGTACTTC
>TRBV2|TRBJ2-2|NA|NA
CASGWDRTLNTGELFF
TGTGCCAGCGGCTGGGATAGGACTTTGAACACCGGGGAGCTGTTTTTT
>TRBV30|TRBJ2-3|NA|TRBD2
CAWSRGLAGGGLTDTQYF
TGTGCCTGGAGTAGGGGACTAGCGGGAGGGGGCCTCACAGATACGCAGTATTTT
>TRBV29-1|TRBJ2-1|NA|NA
CSVEVTGNEQFF
TGCAGCGTTGAAGTTACGGGAAATGAGCAGTTCTTC
>TRBV6-5|TRBJ1-5|NA|TRBD1
CASSKGQGSQPQHF
TGTGCCAGCAGTAAAGGACAGGGCAGTCAGCCCCAGCATTTT
>TRBV5-1|TRBJ2-5|NA|NA
CASSLEQGGGETQYF
TGCGCCAGCAGCTTGGAACAGGGTGGAGGAGAGACCCAGTACTTC
>TRBV15|TRBJ2-3|NA|TRBD1
CATSGTGQVTDTQYF
TGTGCCACCAGCGGAACGGGACAGGTCACCGATACGCAGTATTTT
>TRBV15|TRBJ1-4|NA|TRBD1
CATSGTSTGSNEKLFF
TGTGCCACCAGCGGAACCTCGACAGGGAGTAATGAAAAACTGTTTTTT
>TRBV28|TRBJ1-1|NA|NA
CASSPRIIRGLPEAFF
TGTGCCAGCAGCCCACGGATAATAAGGGGGTTGCCTGAAGCTTTCTTT
>TRBV5-1|TRBJ2-7|NA|TRBD1
CASSWDSYSYEQYF
TGCGCCAGCAGCTGGGACAGTTACTCCTACGAGCAGTACTTC
>TRBV5-6|TRBJ2-3|NA|NA
CASGTGWTDTQYF
TGTGCCAGCGGAACAGGGTGGACAGATACGCAGTATTTT
>TRBV5-4|TRBJ1-3|NA|NA
CASSLGSSGNTIYF
TGTGCCAGCAGCTTGGGGTCCTCTGGAAACACCATATATTTT
>TRBV7-9|TRBJ2-5|NA|TRBD1
CASSLAQGAEETQYF
TGTGCCAGCAGCTTAGCACAGGGGGCAGAAGAGACCCAGTACTTC
>TRBV7-2|TRBJ2-5|NA|NA
CASRPWAGETQYF
TGTGCCAGCAGACCGTGGGCCGGGGAGACCCAGTACTTC
>TRBV4-2|TRBJ2-3|few|NA
CASSQAPATTDTQYF
TGTGCCAGCAGCCAAGCCCCAGCTACCACAGATACGCAGTATTTT
>TRBV29-1|TRBJ2-5|NA|NA
CSVVSRGAQETQYF
TGCAGCGTTGTATCCAGGGGCGCCCAAGAGACCCAGTACTTC
>TRBV6-1|TRBJ1-3|NA|TRBD1
CASSEGTGGLVNTIYF
TGTGCCAGCAGTGAAGGGACAGGGGGCTTAGTGAACACCATATATTTT
>TRBV6-5|TRBJ1-1|NA|NA
CASSLGDEAFF
TGTGCCAGCAGTCTGGGGGATGAAGCTTTCTTT
>TRBV7-9|TRBJ2-1|NA|TRBD2
CASRTSGVNEQFF
TGTGCCAGCAGGACTAGCGGGGTAAATGAGCAGTTCTTC
>TRBV29-1|TRBJ1-2|NA|NA
CSVGPTGTNYGYTF
TGCAGCGTTGGACCCACAGGGACTAACTATGGCTACACCTTC
>TRBV5-4|TRBJ1-3|NA|NA
CASSLAPSGNTIYF
TGTGCCAGCAGCTTGGCACCCTCTGGAAACACCATATATTTT
>TRBV7-3|TRBJ1-1|NA|NA
CASSWDGNTEAFF
TGTGCCAGCAGCTGGGACGGGAACACTGAAGCTTTCTTT
>TRBV27|TRBJ1-4|NA|NA
CASGTGEKLFF
TGTGCCAGCGGGACGGGCGAAAAACTGTTTTTT
>TRBV7-6|TRBJ2-3|NA|NA
CASSPGPFNTDTQYF
TGTGCCAGCAGCCCAGGACCGTTTAACACAGATACGCAGTATTTT
>TRBV13|TRBJ2-5|NA|NA
CASSLNPREAEETQYF
TGTGCCAGCAGCTTAAACCCCAGGGAGGCGGAAGAGACCCAGTACTTC
>TRBV29-1|TRBJ1-2|NA|NA
CSVEVLGGYTF
TGCAGCGTTGAAGTTTTGGGGGGCTACACCTTC
>TRBV7-6|TRBJ1-1|NA|TRBD1
CASSPTRGGEAFF
TGTGCCAGCAGCCCTACCAGGGGGGGTGAAGCTTTCTTT
>TRBV6-1|TRBJ1-4|NA|NA
CASSDNEKLFF
TGTGCCAGCAGTGATAATGAAAAACTGTTTTTT
>TRBV29-1|TRBJ1-2|NA|NA
CSVGSSENGYTF
TGCAGCGTTGGGTCCAGTGAGAATGGCTACACCTTC
>TRBV7-9|TRBJ1-4|NA|NA
CASSSSVGALLEKLFF
TGTGCCAGCAGCTCGAGTGTGGGCGCCCTACTCGAAAAACTGTTTTTT
>TRBV19|TRBJ2-7|NA|NA
CASSGVATSEQYF
TGTGCCAGTAGTGGAGTAGCGACGTCCGAGCAGTACTTC